This T cell receptor beta chain was captured by sequencing in a study of PD-1 blockade in classical Hodgkin lymphoma. Broader study findings: Newly diagnosed patients were reported to start with lower TCR diversity than healthy donors. CD4+ TCR diversity, unlike CD8+, climbed significantly by C4D1.

TCRdb keeps only in-frame clones here, not all; method: immunoSEQ multiplex PCR. The profile covers fewer than 70,000 clones, with approximately 90% appearing a single time and around 5.4% taken by the ten largest. Following autologous stem cell transplantation, relapse occurred in every patient, and exposure to brentuximab vedotin varied. Classifying best responses yielded complete response, partial response or progressive disease. Notes on this clone: The antigen is unknown.

The sample here was peripheral blood mononuclear cells (PBMCs), taken before the second cycle of nivolumab. The source is a human donor with classical Hodgkin lymphoma.

In nucleotides, the CDR3 is TGTGCCAGCGGGACAGGGCCCGTTAGCGAGCAGTACTTC. The encoded protein is CASGTGPVSEQYF. This chain connects TRBV7-3 to TRBJ2-7; 9 bases are shared with TRBD1. The V gene's germline CDR1 is SGHTA and CDR2 FQGTGA. The CDR3 totals 13 residues. Trimming took 8 bases from V and 6 from J; bases not matched to a gene: 8.